This TCR beta chain emerged from a study of identical twins. Study-wide points: Within cord blood, abundant beta clonotypes carried fewer insertions, but memory repertoires showed no such trend. Researchers reported weaker excess twin sharing in beta out-of-frame sequences.

As regards this clonotype: The antigen is unknown.

Healthy Caucasians provided all donations. Template switching introduced a universal primer site, and the cDNA bore unique molecular identifiers. From the 5' RACE reads, TCRdb called clonotypes with MiXCR, one entry per CDR3 protein. The top ten clones hold approximately 0.25% of a sample with some 1,600,000 distinct CDR3 sequences, less than 35% of them seen once. Sequenced input: cord blood. The receptor was derived from a newborn girl in good health.

Here the CDR3 DNA reads TGCGCCAGCAGCTTGGCAGTGAACTCCTACGAGCAGTACTTC. Its translation is CASSLAVNSYEQYF. The J gene is TRBJ2-7, the V gene TRBV5-1, with no clear D. The CDR3 totals 14 residues. Germline V gene data show CDR1 as SGHRS and CDR2 as YFSETQ. V lost 0 bases to trimming and J lost 0 bases, with 7 bases between them. Looking up the rest from reference TRBV5-1 and TRBJ2-7 gives the full variable domain: KAGVTQTPRYLIKTRGQQVTLSCSPISGHRSVSWYQQTPGQGLQFLFEYFSETQRNKGNFPGRFSGRQFSNSRSEMNVSTLELGDSALYLCASSLAVNSYEQYFGPGTRLTVT.